This T cell receptor beta chain appears in the sequencing data of a study of control samples from healthy donors and cancer patients. CDR1 and CDR2 (germline): SGDLS, YYNGEE. J was trimmed by 0 bases and V by 3 bases; bases with no gene match: 7. The CDR3 length is 17 residues. The data were produced by immunoSEQ multiplex PCR, yet TCRdb's version contains in-frame clones alone and is incomplete. The sample consists of 130,000 to 150,000 clones, roughly 92% of them appearing once. The chain combines TRBV9 with TRBJ1-3; 9 bases match TRBD1. Sequenced input: blood. The sequence was collected from a man aged 25 to 40 in good health. CDR3: CASSAPGQGNSGNTIYF. The DNA for the CDR3 is TGTGCCAGCAGCGCACCGGGACAGGGAAACTCTGGAAACACCATATATTTT. Filled out from reference TRBV9 and TRBJ1-3, the complete variable domain reads DSGVTQTPKHLITATGQRVTLRCSPRSGDLSVYWYQQSLDQGLQFLIQYYNGEERAKGNILERFSAQQFPDLHSELNLSSLELGDSALYFCASSAPGQGNSGNTIYFGEGSWLTVV.